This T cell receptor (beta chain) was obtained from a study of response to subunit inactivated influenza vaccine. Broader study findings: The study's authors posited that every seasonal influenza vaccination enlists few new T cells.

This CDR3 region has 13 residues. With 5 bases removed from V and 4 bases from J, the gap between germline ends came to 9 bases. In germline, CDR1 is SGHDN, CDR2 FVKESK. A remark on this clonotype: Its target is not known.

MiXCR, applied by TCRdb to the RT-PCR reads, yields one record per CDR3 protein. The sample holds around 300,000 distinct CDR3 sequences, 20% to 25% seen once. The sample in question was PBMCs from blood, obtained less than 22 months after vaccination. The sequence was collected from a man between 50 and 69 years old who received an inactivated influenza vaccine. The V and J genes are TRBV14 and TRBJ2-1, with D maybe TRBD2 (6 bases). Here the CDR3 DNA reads TGTGCCAGCAGCAAAGGACTATACAATGAGCAGTTCTTC. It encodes CASSKGLYNEQFF.